The present TCR beta chain was sequenced within a study of OX40 agonist ivuxolimab in advanced cancers. Whole-study context: Age averaged around 59 years (range 23 to 79), and less than 85% were male.

Sequencing was performed with immunoSEQ multiplex PCR; in TCRdb, only in-frame clones are kept and a portion is missing. This sample has some 50,000 clones, with roughly nine tenths found just once. Researchers took blood at baseline, on cycle 4 day 1, and on cycle 7 day 1. The receptor comes from an adult with an advanced solid tumor such as melanoma, head and neck, liver or kidney cancer. Source: CD4+ or CD8+ T cells sorted from blood, taken in a trial of the OX40 agonist ivuxolimab.

The CDR3 nucleotides are TGTGCCAGCAGCTTGTCTGGCGGGATCTCCTACAATGAGCAGTTCTTC. Protein: CASSLSGGISYNEQFF. V usage is TRBV5-4 and J usage is TRBJ2-1, with D possibly TRBD2 on 6 matching bases. The CDR3 loop spans 16 amino acids. Per the germline V gene, CDR1 is SGHNT and CDR2 is YYREEE (reference sequence). With 1 base removed from V and 0 bases from J, the gap between germline ends came to 11 bases.